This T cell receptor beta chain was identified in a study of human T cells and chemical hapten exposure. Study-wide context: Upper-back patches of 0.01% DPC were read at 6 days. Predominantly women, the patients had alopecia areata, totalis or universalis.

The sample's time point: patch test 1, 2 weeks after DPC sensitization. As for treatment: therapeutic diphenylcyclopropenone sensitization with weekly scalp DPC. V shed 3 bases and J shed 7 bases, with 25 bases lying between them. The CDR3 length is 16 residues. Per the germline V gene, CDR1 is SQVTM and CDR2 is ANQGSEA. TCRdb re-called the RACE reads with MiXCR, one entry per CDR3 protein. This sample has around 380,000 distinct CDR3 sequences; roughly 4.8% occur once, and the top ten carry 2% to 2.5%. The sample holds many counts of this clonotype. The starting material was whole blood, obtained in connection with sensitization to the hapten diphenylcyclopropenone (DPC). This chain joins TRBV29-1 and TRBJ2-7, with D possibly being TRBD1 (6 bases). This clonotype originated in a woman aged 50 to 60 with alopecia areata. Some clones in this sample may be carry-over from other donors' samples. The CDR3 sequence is CSVESQDGGASGEQYF. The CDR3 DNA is TGCAGCGTTGAGTCTCAGGATGGGGGCGCTTCAGGGGAGCAGTACTTC.